The T cell receptor (beta chain) under discussion was sequenced for a study of CD4 T cells in relation to SARS-CoV-2 and coronaviruses. Study as a whole: PBMCs were cultured with antigen for around nine days before TCR beta sequencing. A couple of subjects were Hispanic; patients were 7 or 8 males and a handful of females.

A remark on this clone: Its antigen remains unknown.

Germline loops: CDR1 SNHLY, CDR2 FYNNEI. This CDR3 spans 14 amino acids. Between the trimmed V and J ends, which lost 7 bases and 0 bases, there was a span of 12 bases. Produced via immunoSEQ multiplex PCR; TCRdb's table is partial and in-frame only. The sample holds around 41,000 clones, over 70% seen once. The TCR sequence derives from an adult with COVID-19. The source material was naive CD4+ T cells from PBMCs, cultured in vitro. The sample's subset: naive CD4+ T cells isolated by negative enrichment. V is TRBV2 and J is TRBJ1-1; a weak D match, TRBD1 (6 bases). For the CDR3, the DNA is TGTGCCAGCAACGGACAGCCCATGAACACTGAAGCTTTCTTT. Translation gives CASNGQPMNTEAFF.